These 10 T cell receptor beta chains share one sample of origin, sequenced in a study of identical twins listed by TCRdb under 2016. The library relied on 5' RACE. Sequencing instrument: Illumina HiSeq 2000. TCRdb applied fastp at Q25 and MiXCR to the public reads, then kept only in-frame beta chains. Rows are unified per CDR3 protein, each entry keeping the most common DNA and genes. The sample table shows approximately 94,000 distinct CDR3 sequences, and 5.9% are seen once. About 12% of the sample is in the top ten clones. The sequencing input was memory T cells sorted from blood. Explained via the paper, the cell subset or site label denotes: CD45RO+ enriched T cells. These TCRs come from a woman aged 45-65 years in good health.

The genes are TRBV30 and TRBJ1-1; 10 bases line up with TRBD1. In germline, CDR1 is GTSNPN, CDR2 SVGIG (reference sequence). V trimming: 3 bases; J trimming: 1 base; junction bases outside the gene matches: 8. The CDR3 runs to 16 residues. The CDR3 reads CAWRRTGGWGNTEAFF. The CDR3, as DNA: TGTGCCTGGAGAAGGACAGGGGGATGGGGGAACACTGAAGCTTTCTTT.

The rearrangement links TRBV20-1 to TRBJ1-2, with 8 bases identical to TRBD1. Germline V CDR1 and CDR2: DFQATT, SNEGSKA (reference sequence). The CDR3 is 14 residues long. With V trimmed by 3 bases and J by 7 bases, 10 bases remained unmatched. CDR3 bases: TGCAGTGCTAGGGTCCCTGACAGGGGAAGTGGCTACACCTTC. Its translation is CSARVPDRGSGYTF.

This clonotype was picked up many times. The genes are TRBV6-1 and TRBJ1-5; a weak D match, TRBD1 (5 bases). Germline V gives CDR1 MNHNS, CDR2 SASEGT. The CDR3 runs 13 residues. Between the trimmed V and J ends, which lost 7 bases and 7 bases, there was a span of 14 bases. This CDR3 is CASNLGGDQPQHF. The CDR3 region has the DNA TGTGCCAGCAACCTTGGGGGGGACCAGCCCCAGCATTTT.

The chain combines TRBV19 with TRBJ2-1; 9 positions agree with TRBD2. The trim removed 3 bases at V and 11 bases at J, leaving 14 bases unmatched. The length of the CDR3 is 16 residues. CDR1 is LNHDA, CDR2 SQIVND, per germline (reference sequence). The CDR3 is CASSIFLREGLLQQFF. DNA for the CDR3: TGTGCCAGTAGTATTTTCTTGCGGGAGGGCCTTCTGCAGCAGTTCTTC.

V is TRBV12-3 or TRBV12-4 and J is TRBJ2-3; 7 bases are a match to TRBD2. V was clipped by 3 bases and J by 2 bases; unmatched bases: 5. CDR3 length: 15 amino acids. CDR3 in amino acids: CASSFAGVATDTQYF. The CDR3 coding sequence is TGTGCCAGCAGTTTTGCGGGAGTCGCCACAGATACGCAGTATTTT.

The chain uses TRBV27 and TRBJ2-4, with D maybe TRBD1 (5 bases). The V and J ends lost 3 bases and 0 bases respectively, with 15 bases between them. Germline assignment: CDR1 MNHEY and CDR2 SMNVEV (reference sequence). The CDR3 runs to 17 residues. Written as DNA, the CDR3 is TGTGCCAGCAGTTTGCAGGGCTCCCCCCTAGCCAAAAACATTCAGTACTTC. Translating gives CASSLQGSPLAKNIQYF.

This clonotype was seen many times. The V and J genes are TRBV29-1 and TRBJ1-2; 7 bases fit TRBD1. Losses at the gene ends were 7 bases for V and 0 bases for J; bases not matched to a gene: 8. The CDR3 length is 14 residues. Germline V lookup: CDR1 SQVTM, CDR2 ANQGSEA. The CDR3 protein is CSAMGQRANYGYTF. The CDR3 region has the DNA TGCAGCGCCATGGGACAGAGAGCTAACTATGGCTACACCTTC.

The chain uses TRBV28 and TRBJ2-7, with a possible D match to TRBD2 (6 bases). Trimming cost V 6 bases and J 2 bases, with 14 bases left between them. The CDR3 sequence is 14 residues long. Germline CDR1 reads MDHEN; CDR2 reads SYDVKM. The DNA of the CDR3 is TGTGCCAGCAGGGCCGGGACTGATACCTACGAGCAGTACTTC. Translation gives CASRAGTDTYEQYF.

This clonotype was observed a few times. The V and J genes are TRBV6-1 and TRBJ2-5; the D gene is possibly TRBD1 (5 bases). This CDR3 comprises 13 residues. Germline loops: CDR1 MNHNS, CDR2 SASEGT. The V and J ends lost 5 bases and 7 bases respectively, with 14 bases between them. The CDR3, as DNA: TGTGCCAGCAGTACTACAGGATTGGGGACCCAGTACTTC. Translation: CASSTTGLGTQYF.

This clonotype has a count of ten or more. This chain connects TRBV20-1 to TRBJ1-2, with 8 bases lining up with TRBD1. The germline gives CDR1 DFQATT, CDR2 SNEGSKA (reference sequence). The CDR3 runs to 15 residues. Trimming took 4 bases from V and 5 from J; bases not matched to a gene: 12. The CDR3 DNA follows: TGCAGTGCTAAAGTTTCAGGGACAGGCGTTTATGGCTACACCTTC. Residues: CSAKVSGTGVYGYTF.